Listed here are 17 T cell receptor beta chains from one sample, sequenced in a study of blood T cell repertoires in COVID-19. Clones were sequenced by immunoSEQ multiplex PCR, and TCRdb holds only the in-frame ones, with some missing. The repertoire holds around 170,000 clones, just over 85% seen once, with roughly 9% in the top ten. Source material: PBMCs or T cells enriched from blood (not recorded which). The receptors were gathered from a woman between 18 and 29 years old who had recovered from COVID-19.

The V call is TRBV6-4, the J call TRBJ1-1; the D gene is possibly TRBD1 (5 bases). Trimming removed 0 bases at V and 1 base at J, with 9 bases between. Per germline, CDR1 MRHNA and CDR2 SNTAGT. This CDR3 spans 15 amino acids. The DNA for the CDR3 is TGTGCCAGCAGTGACTCGTCTAGGGGGAACACTGAAGCTTTCTTT. Translating gives CASSDSSRGNTEAFF.

J is TRBJ2-7 and V is TRBV5-1; the match to TRBD1 covers 8 bases. V shed 1 base and J 6 bases; nucleotides not matched to a gene: 6. The germline CDR1 and CDR2 sequences are SGHRS and YFSETQ. The CDR3 totals 14 residues. CDR3 loop: CASSLRQGAGEQYF. DNA for the CDR3: TGCGCCAGCAGCTTGCGGCAGGGGGCGGGCGAGCAGTACTTC.

The V call is TRBV9, the J call TRBJ2-2, with 8 bases aligning to TRBD2. CDR1 and CDR2 (germline): SGDLS, YYNGEE. The V gene end was trimmed by 1 base and the J gene end by 4 bases; junction bases not matched to a gene: 3. The CDR3 loop spans 15 amino acids. CDR3 in DNA: TGTGCCAGCAGCGTATCGGCGGGGGGCACCGGGGAGCTGTTTTTT. Its protein product is CASSVSAGGTGELFF.

V is TRBV4-1 and J is TRBJ2-2, with no clear D. V was cut by 3 bases and J by 2 bases, with 7 bases left in between. The CDR3 is 14 residues long. In germline, CDR1 is MGHRA, CDR2 YSYEKL. The CDR3 reads CASSHSSNTGELFF. CDR3 DNA: TGCGCCAGCAGCCATAGCAGTAACACCGGGGAGCTGTTTTTT.

The chain combines TRBV19 with TRBJ1-1; 7 positions agree with TRBD1. Looked up from germline, CDR1 is LNHDA and CDR2 is SQIVND (reference sequence). Trimming cost V 5 bases and J 3 bases; bases outside gene matches: 9. CDR3 length: 15 amino acids. The CDR3 bases are TGTGCCAGTAGTCCTCTTACAGGGGCGGACACTGAAGCTTTCTTT. Amino acids: CASSPLTGADTEAFF.

This chain uses TRBV3-1 (or the pseudogene TRBV3-2) with TRBJ2-6, with TRBD2 matching 11 bases. Per the germline V gene, CDR1 is LGHDT and CDR2 is YNNKEL (reference sequence). This CDR3 contains 18 residues. Unmatched junction bases numbered 4, after V lost 2 bases and J lost 1 base. CDR3 sequence: CASSQIAGGGSGANVLTF. CDR3 coding DNA: TGTGCCAGCAGCCAAATAGCGGGAGGGGGTTCTGGGGCCAACGTCCTGACTTTC.

The sample holds a few counts of this clone. The chain carries TRBV20-1 and TRBJ1-6; TRBD1 is a possible D gene (5 bases). Germline values: CDR1 DFQATT, CDR2 SNEGSKA (reference sequence). The V gene lost 3 bases and the J gene lost 5 bases, with 8 bases spanning the gap. This CDR3 contains 13 residues. The DNA of the CDR3 is TGCAGTGCTAGTTTGACAGATAATTCACCCCTCCACTTT. Translating gives CSASLTDNSPLHF.

A note on this clone: The junction differs from germline at one of its ends, possibly a read error. This chain joins TRBV7-7 and TRBJ2-5; 8 bases are shared with TRBD2. The CDR3 covers 15 residues. Germline V gene lookup returns CDR1 SSHAT and CDR2 FNYEAQ (reference sequence). CDR3 sequence reads: CASSRLAGGQETQYF. Written as DNA, the CDR3 is TGTGCTAGCAGTCGTCTGGCGGGGGGACAAGAGACCCAGTACTTC.

This clone was observed a single time. V usage is TRBV27 and J usage is TRBJ2-7; 7 bases fit TRBD2. CDR1 MNHEY and CDR2 SMNVEV come from the germline V gene (reference sequence). The CDR3 contains 14 residues. Unmatched junction bases numbered 4, after V lost 3 bases and J lost 2 bases. CDR3: CASSLGGKAYEQYF. The DNA of the CDR3 is TGTGCCAGCAGTTTGGGGGGGAAAGCCTACGAGCAGTACTTC.

The gene calls are TRBV15 and TRBJ2-7; weak D call: TRBD2 (6 bases). This CDR3 is 13 amino acids long. CDR1 is LNHNV, CDR2 YYDKDF, per germline (reference sequence). The V gene lost 3 bases and the J gene lost 3 bases, with 9 bases spanning the gap. CDR3: CATSREGGYEQYF. As DNA, the CDR3 is TGTGCCACCAGCAGGGAGGGTGGCTACGAGCAGTACTTC.

This clone was found once. This chain uses TRBV3-1 (or the pseudogene TRBV3-2) with TRBJ2-3; 9 nucleotides agree with TRBD1. The CDR3 runs to 17 residues. Germline V CDR1 and CDR2: LGHDT, YNNKEL (reference sequence). The trim removed 0 bases at V and 5 bases at J, leaving 9 bases unmatched. CDR3 coding DNA: TGTGCCAGCAGCCAAGAGTTAGGGACAGGGCTTGGAGATACGCAGTATTTT. Protein sequence: CASSQELGTGLGDTQYF.

In DNA form, the CDR3 reads TGTGCCAGTAGTATAGTGGAGGGGTACGAGCAGTACTTC. Translated, it gives CASSIVEGYEQYF. The chain is built from TRBV19 and TRBJ2-7; tentative D call: TRBD2 (6 bases). The germline V and J ends were trimmed by 1 base and 4 bases, with 8 bases remaining between them. Germline values: CDR1 LNHDA, CDR2 SQIVND (reference sequence). The CDR3 consists of 13 residues.

This clone was counted between two and nine times. V gene TRBV2 combines with J gene TRBJ1-1; D gene unclear. V lost 6 bases to trimming and J lost 1 base, with 9 bases between them. CDR3 length: 13 amino acids. In germline, CDR1 is SNHLY, CDR2 FYNNEI. As DNA, the CDR3 is TGTGCCAGCAGGGGGAGGGAGAACACTGAAGCTTTCTTT. Protein product: CASRGRENTEAFF. Full variable domain (remainder filled in from reference TRBV2 and TRBJ1-1): EPEVTQTPSHQVTQMGQEVILRCVPISNHLYFYWYRQILGQKVEFLVSFYNNEISEKSEIFDDQFSVERPDGSNFTLKIRSTKLEDSAMYFCASRGRENTEAFFGQGTRLTVV.

V is TRBV28 and J is TRBJ1-4, with D perhaps matching TRBD1 (5 bases). The CDR3 covers 13 residues. The germline V and J ends were trimmed by 10 bases and 0 bases, with 9 bases remaining between them. Looked up from germline, CDR1 is MDHEN and CDR2 is SYDVKM. In DNA form, the CDR3 reads TGTGCCATTCGGACAACAACTAATGAAAAACTGTTTTTT. It translates to CAIRTTTNEKLFF.

V and J are TRBV28 and TRBJ2-1, with D perhaps TRBD1 (6 bases). Germline CDR1 reads MDHEN; CDR2 reads SYDVKM. Trimming removed 7 bases from V and 6 bases from J, with 13 bases in between. The CDR3 runs to 13 residues. CDR3 sequence (DNA): TGTGCCAGCATACTCCAACAGGGCAATGAGCAGTTCTTC. It encodes CASILQQGNEQFF. The entire variable domain, with the rest obtained from reference TRBV28 and TRBJ2-1, is as follows: DVKVTQSSRYLVKRTGEKVFLECVQDMDHENMFWYRQDPGLGLRLIYFSYDVKMKEKGDIPEGYSVSREKKERFSLILESASTNQTSMYLCASILQQGNEQFFGPGTRLTVL.

This chain connects TRBV18 to TRBJ1-3, with 7 bases matching TRBD1. Germline V gene data show CDR1 as KGHSH and CDR2 as LQKENI. The V and J ends lost 8 bases and 1 base, in that order; junction bases with no gene match: 5. The CDR3 spans 14 residues. Here the CDR3 reads CASRPGGSGNTIYF. The DNA of the CDR3 is TGTGCCAGCAGACCAGGGGGTTCTGGAAACACCATATATTTT.

This chain joins TRBV30 and TRBJ1-1, with D maybe TRBD1 (5 bases). Germline CDR1 GTSNPN, CDR2 SVGIG (reference sequence). The length of the CDR3 is 14 residues. Trimming cost V 0 bases and J 8 bases, with 16 bases left between them. In DNA, the CDR3 is TGTGCCTGGAGTGTACCGGAGGGGCTAGGAGAAGCTTTCTTT. Its protein is CAWSVPEGLGEAFF.